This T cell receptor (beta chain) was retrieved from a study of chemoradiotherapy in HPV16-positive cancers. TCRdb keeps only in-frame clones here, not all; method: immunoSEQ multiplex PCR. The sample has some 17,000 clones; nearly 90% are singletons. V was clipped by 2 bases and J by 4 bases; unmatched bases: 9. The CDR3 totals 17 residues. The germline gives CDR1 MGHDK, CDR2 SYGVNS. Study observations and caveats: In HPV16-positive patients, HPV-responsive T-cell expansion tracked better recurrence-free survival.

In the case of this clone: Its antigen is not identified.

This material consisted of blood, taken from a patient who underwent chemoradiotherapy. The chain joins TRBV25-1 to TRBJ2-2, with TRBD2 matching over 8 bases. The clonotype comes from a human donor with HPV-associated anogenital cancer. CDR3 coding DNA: TGTGCCAGCAGTGAAGGAAGCGGGAGTGTCAGCACCGGGGAGCTGTTTTTT. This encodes CASSEGSGSVSTGELFF.